This T cell receptor (beta chain) was found in a study of cytomegalovirus exposure and HLA in healthy donors. Study overall: When just under 400 donors were genotyped, about 81% of them were found to fall in the Caucasian-associated ancestry cluster.

V lost 0 bases to trimming and J lost 2 bases; unmatched junction nucleotides: 3. The CDR3 has 16 residues. Germline CDR1 and CDR2: SEHNR and FQNEAQ (reference sequence). Whole-study results and caveats: Follow-up analysis seemed to connect common viral pathogens with several of the most significant clusters identified.

This clone was counted only a few times. The antigen remains unidentified. The PCR employed 60 Vbeta primers together with 13 Jbeta primers. TCRdb's table, derived via immunoSEQ multiplex PCR, lists solely in-frame clones and lacks some. The sample includes approximately 77,000 clones, about three quarters of them seen just once. This receptor was identified in a man in his forties or fifties in good health and CMV-seronegative. Sample: PBMCs. This chain connects TRBV7-9 to TRBJ2-2, with 7 bases identical to TRBD2. This CDR3 reads CASSLAASGNTGELFF. The DNA for the CDR3 is TGTGCCAGCAGCTTAGCGGCTAGCGGAAACACCGGGGAGCTGTTTTTT. Combining the CDR3 with reference TRBV7-9 and TRBJ2-2 gives the whole variable domain DTGVSQNPRHKITKRGQNVTFRCDPISEHNRLYWYRQTLGQGPEFLTYFQNEAQLEKSRLLSDRFSAERPKGSFSTLEIQRTEQGDSAMYLCASSLAASGNTGELFFGEGSRLTVL.